The clone carrying this TCR beta chain was counted many times. The antigen remains undetermined. This sample is drawn from a study of T cells in Graves' hyperthyroidism and ophthalmopathy. Study observations and caveats: In validation, the model predicted ophthalmopathy. These predictions came a median about 6.8 months before onset.

In the ophthalmopathy cohort, Clinical Activity Score was at least 3, NOSPECS grade at least 4, and duration under 3 months. Lactation, pregnancy, other autoimmune disease or uncontrolled infection led to exclusion of patients. Every diagnosis used clinical symptoms, serum thyroxine and TRAb, thyroid ultrasound and orbital computed tomography. The junction had 6 bases not matched to a gene; V was cut back by 5 bases and J by 5 bases. CDR1 and CDR2 from the germline V gene are DFQATT and SNEGSKA (reference sequence). The CDR3 is 13 amino acids. Amplified TCR beta CDR3 regions derived from RNA transcripts. HTBI primers were used for first-round RT-PCR of the TCR CDR3. TCRdb reprocessed the multiplex PCR reads with MiXCR, giving one entry per CDR3 protein. The sample shows 500,000 to 650,000 distinct CDR3 sequences, 15% to 20% of them seen only once.

What was sequenced was blood. The clonotype comes from a middle-aged man with Graves' ophthalmopathy. The rearrangement links TRBV20-1 to TRBJ2-1; 7 bases are shared with TRBD2. The chain's CDR3 is CSAPRGEHNEQFF. The CDR3 nucleotides are TGCAGTGCTCCCCGGGGGGAACACAATGAGCAGTTCTTC.